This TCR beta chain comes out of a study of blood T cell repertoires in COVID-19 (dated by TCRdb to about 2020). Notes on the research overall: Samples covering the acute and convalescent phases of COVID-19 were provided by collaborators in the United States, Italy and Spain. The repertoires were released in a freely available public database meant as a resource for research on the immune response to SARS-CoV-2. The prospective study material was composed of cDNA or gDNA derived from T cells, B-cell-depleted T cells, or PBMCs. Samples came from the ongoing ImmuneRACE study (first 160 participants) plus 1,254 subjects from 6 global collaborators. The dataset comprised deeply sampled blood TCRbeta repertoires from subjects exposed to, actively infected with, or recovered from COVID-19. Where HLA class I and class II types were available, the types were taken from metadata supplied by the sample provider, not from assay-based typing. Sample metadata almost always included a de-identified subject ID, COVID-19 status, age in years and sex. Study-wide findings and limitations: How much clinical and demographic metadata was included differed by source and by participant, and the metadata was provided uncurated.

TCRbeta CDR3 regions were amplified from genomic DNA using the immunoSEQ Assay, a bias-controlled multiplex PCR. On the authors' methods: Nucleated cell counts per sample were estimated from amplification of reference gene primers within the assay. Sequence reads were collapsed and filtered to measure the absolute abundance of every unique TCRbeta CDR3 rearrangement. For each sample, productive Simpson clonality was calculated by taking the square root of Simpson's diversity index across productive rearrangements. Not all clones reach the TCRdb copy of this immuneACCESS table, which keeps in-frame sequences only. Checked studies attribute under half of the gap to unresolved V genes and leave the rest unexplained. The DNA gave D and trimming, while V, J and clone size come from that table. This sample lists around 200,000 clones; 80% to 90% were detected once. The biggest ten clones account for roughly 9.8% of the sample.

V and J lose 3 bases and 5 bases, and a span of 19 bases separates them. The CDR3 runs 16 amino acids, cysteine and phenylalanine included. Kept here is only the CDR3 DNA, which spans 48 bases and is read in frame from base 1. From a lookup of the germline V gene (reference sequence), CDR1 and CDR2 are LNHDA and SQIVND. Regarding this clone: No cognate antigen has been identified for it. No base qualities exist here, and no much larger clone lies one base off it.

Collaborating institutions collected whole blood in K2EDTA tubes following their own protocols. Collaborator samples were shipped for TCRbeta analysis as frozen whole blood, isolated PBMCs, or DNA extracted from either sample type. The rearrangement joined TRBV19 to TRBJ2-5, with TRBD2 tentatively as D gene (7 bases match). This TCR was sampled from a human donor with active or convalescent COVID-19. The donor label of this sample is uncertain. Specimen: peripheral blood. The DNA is TGTGCCAGTAGTATGGGAGGGGGGCTCGGAGAGGAGACCCAGTACTTC. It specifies CASSMGGGLGEETQYF.